The TCR beta chain described here comes from a study of blood T cell repertoires in COVID-19. Study-wide background: COVID-19 samples from acute and convalescent phases originated in the United States, Italy and Spain. T cells, B-cell-depleted T cells, or PBMCs supplied cDNA or gDNA.

Methods used by the authors: Amplification from reference gene primers served as the basis for estimated nucleated cell counts. Sequenced by immunoSEQ multiplex PCR; TCRdb stores in-frame clones only, minus some. The V and J calls and the clone size are those of that table, but D and trimming were determined from the DNA. This sample has roughly 210,000 clones, with 88% found just once. Trimming cost V 3 bases and J 7 bases, with 15 bases left between them. This CDR3 has 14 amino acids. Germline values: CDR1 SGHNT, CDR2 YYREEE (reference sequence). Source material: peripheral blood. The chain has TRBV5-4 and TRBJ2-3; tentatively, D is TRBD2 (6 bases). This clonotype originated in an older man with acute or convalescent COVID-19. The CDR3 DNA is TGTGCCAGCAGCTCCCCGACGGAGGGGAATACGCAGTATTTT. Residues: CASSSPTEGNTQYF.